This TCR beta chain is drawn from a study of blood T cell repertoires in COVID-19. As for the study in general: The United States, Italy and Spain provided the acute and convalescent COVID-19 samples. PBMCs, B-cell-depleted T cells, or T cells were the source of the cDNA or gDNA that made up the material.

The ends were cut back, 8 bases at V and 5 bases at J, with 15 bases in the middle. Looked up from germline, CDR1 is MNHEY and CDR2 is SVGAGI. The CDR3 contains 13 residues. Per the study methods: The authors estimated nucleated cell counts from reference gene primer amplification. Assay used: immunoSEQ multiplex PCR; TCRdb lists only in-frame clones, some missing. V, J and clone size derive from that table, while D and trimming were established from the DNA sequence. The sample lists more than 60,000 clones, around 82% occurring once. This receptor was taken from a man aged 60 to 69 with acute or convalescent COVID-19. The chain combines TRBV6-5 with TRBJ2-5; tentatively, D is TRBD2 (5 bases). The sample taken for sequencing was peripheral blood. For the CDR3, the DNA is TGTGCCAGCTCCCAAAGGTGGGAGGAGACCCAGTACTTC. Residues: CASSQRWEETQYF.